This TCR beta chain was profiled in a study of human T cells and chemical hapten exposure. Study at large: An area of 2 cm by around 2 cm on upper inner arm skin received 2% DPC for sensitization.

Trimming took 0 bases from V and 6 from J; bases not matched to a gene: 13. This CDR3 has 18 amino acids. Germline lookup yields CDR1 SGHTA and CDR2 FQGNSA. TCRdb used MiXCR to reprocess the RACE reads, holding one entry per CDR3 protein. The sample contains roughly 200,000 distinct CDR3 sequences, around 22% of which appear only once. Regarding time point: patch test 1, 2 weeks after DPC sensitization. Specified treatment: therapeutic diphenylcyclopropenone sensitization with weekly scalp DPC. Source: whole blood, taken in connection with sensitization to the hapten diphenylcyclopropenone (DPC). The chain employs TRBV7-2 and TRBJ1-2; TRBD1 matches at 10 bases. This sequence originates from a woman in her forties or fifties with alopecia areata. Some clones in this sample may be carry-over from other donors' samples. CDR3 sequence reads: CASSLAVGQGGKKNGYTF. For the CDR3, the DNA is TGTGCCAGCAGCTTAGCGGTCGGACAGGGGGGTAAAAAGAATGGCTACACCTTC.